This T cell receptor (beta chain) was sequenced during a study of T-cell reconstitution after alpha-beta-depleted transplantation in children. Using unique molecular identifiers, the investigators prepared the TCRbeta library. Via MiXCR, TCRdb re-called the PCR reads, giving one row per CDR3 protein. The sample lists some 200,000 distinct CDR3 sequences, around 8.9% occurring once. This clonotype occurred many times. CDR3 length equals 12 residues. Trimming took off 11 bases at V and 2 bases at J, with 13 bases between the two ends. The material was PBMCs from the stem cell graft donor, obtained from the stem cell graft. The V and J genes are TRBV12-3 or TRBV12-4 and TRBJ2-7; tentative D call: TRBD1 (6 bases). The receptor's source is a human donor who donated a stem cell graft to a child with SCID. CDR3 in amino acids: CASRQEPYEQYF. The DNA for the CDR3 is TGTGCCTCCCGACAGGAACCCTACGAGCAGTACTTC.